A single sample gave rise to the 21 T cell receptor beta chains below, sequenced in a study of blood T cell repertoires in COVID-19. Produced via immunoSEQ multiplex PCR; TCRdb's table is partial and in-frame only. The repertoire holds about 290,000 clones, with around 90% as singletons. The sample was PBMCs or T cells enriched from blood (not recorded which). All receptors derive from a woman aged 40 to 49 who had recovered from COVID-19.

This sequence joins TRBV5-1 and TRBJ2-2; D may be TRBD2 (6 bases). This CDR3 spans 14 amino acids. V lost 1 base, J lost 8 bases, and 12 bases lay in between. Germline CDR1 reads SGHRS; CDR2 reads YFSETQ. DNA for the CDR3: TGCGCCAGCAGCTTGCTGGAGGGAATAGGGGAGCTGTTTTTT. This sequence encodes CASSLLEGIGELFF.

Points on this clone: The germline gene is not matched at one end of the junction; a read error may be the cause. V is TRBV6-5 and J is TRBJ2-3; D is uncertain. Germline CDR1 MNHEY, CDR2 SVGAGI. This CDR3 contains 15 residues. The DNA of the CDR3 is TGTGCCGGCAGTTACTCGCTAGGCCCCGTGGATACGCAGTATTTT. This encodes CAGSYSLGPVDTQYF.

The rearrangement joins TRBV19 to TRBJ1-2; D gene ambiguous. CDR3 size: 11 residues. The V end was cut by 5 bases, the J end by 2 bases, with 3 bases between. Germline values: CDR1 LNHDA, CDR2 SQIVND (reference sequence). CDR3 loop: CASSQNYGYTF. As DNA, the CDR3 is TGTGCCAGTAGTCAGAACTATGGCTACACCTTC.

The rearrangement links TRBV3-1 (or the pseudogene TRBV3-2) to TRBJ2-7; 11 positions match TRBD1. This CDR3 has 15 residues. J gave up 3 bases and V 3 bases, and 4 bases lay outside the gene matches. Germline values: CDR1 LGHDT, CDR2 YNNKEL (reference sequence). DNA for the CDR3: TGTGCCAGCAGCCAGGGGGGACAGGGGGTCTACGAGCAGTACTTC. Its protein product is CASSQGGQGVYEQYF.

This clone was seen once. CDR3: CASSRSFRDSLSGYTF. The CDR3 DNA follows: TGTGCCAGCAGCCGTAGTTTTCGGGACAGCCTGAGTGGCTACACCTTC. J is TRBJ1-2 and V is TRBV5-5, with 7 bases fitting TRBD1. Trimming at V came to 4 bases and at J to 7 bases, leaving 16 bases not matched to a gene. Germline CDR1 and CDR2: SGHKS and YYEKEE (reference sequence). CDR3 length: 16 residues.

This rearrangement joins TRBV4-3 to TRBJ1-2; a weak D match, TRBD1 (6 bases). V gave up 0 bases and J gave up 5 bases, with 13 bases separating them. The CDR3 is made up of 15 amino acids. Germline CDR1 LGHNA, CDR2 YSLEER. For the CDR3, the DNA is TGCGCCAGCAGCCAAGAAACAGGGAAAGGTTATGGCTACACCTTC. Residues: CASSQETGKGYGYTF.

The chain uses TRBV3-1 (or the pseudogene TRBV3-2) and TRBJ2-1; 7 bases align to TRBD2. The CDR3 spans 17 residues. CDR1 is LGHDT, CDR2 YNNKEL, per germline (reference sequence). Trimming took 2 bases from V and 3 from J; bases not matched to a gene: 10. The CDR3 coding sequence is TGTGCCAGCAGCCAAACGGCAGCGGGAAGGGGCTACAATGAGCAGTTCTTC. It specifies CASSQTAAGRGYNEQFF.

CDR3 region: CAWSRNSRDRGSSGNTIYF. The CDR3 DNA reads TGTGCCTGGAGTCGAAACTCCCGGGACAGGGGATCTTCTGGAAACACCATATATTTT. The V call is TRBV30, the J call TRBJ1-3; 10 bases are a match to TRBD1. Looked up from germline, CDR1 is GTSNPN and CDR2 is SVGIG (reference sequence). CDR3 size: 19 residues. J lost 1 base, V lost 2 bases, and 14 bases had no gene match.

The V and J genes are TRBV5-1 and TRBJ2-3, with a possible D match to TRBD2 (6 bases). This CDR3 contains 16 residues. V was clipped by 1 base and J by 2 bases, with 14 bases between them. Looked up from germline, CDR1 is SGHRS and CDR2 is YFSETQ. The CDR3 region is CASSLTSGSFTDTQYF. CDR3 DNA sequence: TGCGCCAGCAGCTTGACGAGCGGGTCCTTCACAGATACGCAGTATTTT.

This CDR3 reads CASSKINGQLSSYNEQFF. The CDR3, as DNA: TGTGCCAGTAGTAAAATCAACGGACAGTTGAGCTCCTACAATGAGCAGTTCTTC. The J gene is TRBJ2-1, the V gene TRBV19, with D perhaps TRBD1 (6 bases). The CDR3 consists of 18 residues. Trimming stripped 4 bases from V and 0 bases from J, with 19 bases between. CDR1 LNHDA and CDR2 SQIVND come from the germline V gene (reference sequence).

The rearrangement joins TRBV9 to TRBJ2-1; D is ambiguous. This CDR3 region has 14 residues. Germline assignment: CDR1 SGDLS and CDR2 YYNGEE. V was clipped by 0 bases and J by 6 bases, with 10 bases between them. The CDR3 region is CASSVAAASNEQFF. CDR3 nucleotides: TGTGCCAGCAGCGTAGCTGCTGCGAGCAATGAGCAGTTCTTC.

This clone was seen only a few times. This chain connects TRBV21-1 to TRBJ1-5; TRBD1, the table's D call, lacks a check against the DNA. TRBV21-1 is labeled a pseudogene. The CDR3 length is 16 residues. The CDR3 sequence: CASSKIRTGFGQPQHF. The DNA for the CDR3 is TGTGCCAGCAGCAAAATTCGGACAGGGTTCGGTCAGCCCCAGCATTTT.

The chain's CDR3 is CASSSQAGGRGGEQYF. In DNA, the CDR3 is TGTGCCAGCAGTTCCCAAGCCGGTGGGAGGGGTGGCGAGCAGTACTTC. The chain carries TRBV27 and TRBJ2-7; 7 positions agree with TRBD2. Germline V gives CDR1 MNHEY, CDR2 SMNVEV (reference sequence). This CDR3 comprises 16 residues. V gave up 4 bases and J gave up 6 bases; unmatched junction bases: 15.

The rearrangement links TRBV5-5 to TRBJ1-2; 10 bases map to TRBD1. The V and J ends lost 2 bases and 7 bases, in that order; junction bases with no gene match: 5. Germline V gene data show CDR1 as SGHKS and CDR2 as YYEKEE (reference sequence). The CDR3 extends over 14 amino acids. Here the CDR3 DNA reads TGTGCCAGCAGCTTCCGGGACAGGGGACCTGGCTACACCTTC. This translates into CASSFRDRGPGYTF. The variable domain in full, completed from reference TRBV5-5 and TRBJ1-2, reads DAGVTQSPTHLIKTRGQQVTLRCSPISGHKSVSWYQQVLGQGPQFIFQYYEKEERGRGNFPDRFSARQFPNYSSELNVNALLLGDSALYLCASSFRDRGPGYTFGSGTRLTVV.

The V and J genes are TRBV11-2 and TRBJ1-6; 7 bases align to TRBD1. The ends lost 5 bases at V and 11 bases at J; junction bases unmatched: 15. Germline-derived CDR1 and CDR2 are SGHAT and FQNNGV. The CDR3 runs to 16 residues. CDR3 DNA: TGTGCCAGCAGCCCCTACAGGGGCCTAATCTTGGCACCCCTCCACTTT. Protein sequence: CASSPYRGLILAPLHF. Based on the CDR3 plus reference TRBV11-2 and TRBJ1-6, the full variable domain is EAGVAQSPRYKIIEKRQSVAFWCNPISGHATLYWYQQILGQGPKLLIQFQNNGVVDDSQLPKDRFSAERLKGVDSTLKIQPAKLEDSAVYLCASSPYRGLILAPLHFGNGTRLTVT.

This chain joins TRBV18 and TRBJ2-1, with 7 bases matching TRBD2. The CDR3 totals 18 residues. The V gene end was trimmed by 3 bases and the J gene end by 0 bases; junction bases not matched to a gene: 11. Per germline, CDR1 KGHSH and CDR2 LQKENI. The CDR3 loop is CASSPMKLATSSYNEQFF. The CDR3 DNA reads TGTGCCAGCTCACCGATGAAACTAGCGACGAGCTCCTACAATGAGCAGTTCTTC.

V usage is TRBV6-6 and J usage is TRBJ2-7; D not certain. The V and J ends lost 7 bases and 2 bases respectively, with 12 bases between them. The CDR3 contains 13 residues. Germline V lookup: CDR1 MNHNY, CDR2 SVGAGI (reference sequence). CDR3 loop: CASIGDSTYEQYF. Written as DNA, the CDR3 is TGTGCCAGCATAGGAGACTCGACCTACGAGCAGTACTTC.

As DNA, the CDR3 is TGTGCCAGCAGCTTAGAGGACAGCAACTATGGCTACACCTTC. Protein: CASSLEDSNYGYTF. The chain carries TRBV7-3 and TRBJ1-2, with a weak D call TRBD1 (6 bases). CDR1 and CDR2 (germline): SGHTA, FQGTGA. CDR3 length equals 14 residues. The ends were cut back, 2 bases at V and 2 bases at J, with 9 bases in the middle. Full variable domain (missing parts from reference TRBV7-3 and TRBJ1-2): GAGVSQTPSNKVTEKGKYVELRCDPISGHTALYWYRQSLGQGPEFLIYFQGTGAADDSGLPNDRFFAVRPEGSVSTLKIQRTERGDSAVYLCASSLEDSNYGYTFGSGTRLTVV.

A note on this clone: Other DNA sequences in the sample encode the same CDR3. The V gene is TRBV7-9, the J gene TRBJ1-1, with D hard to call. Germline-derived CDR1 and CDR2 are SEHNR and FQNEAQ (reference sequence). The CDR3 is made up of 13 amino acids. Between the trimmed V and J ends, which lost 4 bases and 1 base, there was a span of 7 bases. CDR3 nucleotides: TGTGCCAGCAGCTCTCAGGCGAACACTGAAGCTTTCTTT. Residues: CASSSQANTEAFF.

The J gene is TRBJ2-7, the V gene TRBV5-1; TRBD1 matches at 9 bases. This CDR3 is built from 13 residues. Germline V gives CDR1 SGHRS, CDR2 YFSETQ. The ends lost 3 bases at V and 6 bases at J; junction bases unmatched: 4. For the CDR3, the DNA is TGCGCCAGCAGCTCGGACAGGGGTACCGAGCAGTACTTC. It is translated as CASSSDRGTEQYF.

Only one count was recorded for this clone. The V gene is TRBV18, the J gene TRBJ1-2; maybe TRBD1 (5 bases). Per the germline V gene, CDR1 is KGHSH and CDR2 is LQKENI. This CDR3 is built from 16 residues. Trimming pared 2 bases from V and 0 bases from J, leaving 13 bases between. CDR3 bases: TGTGCCAGCTCACCATGGAGGGACCCAGCTAACTATGGCTACACCTTC. Its protein product is CASSPWRDPANYGYTF.